These 23 T cell receptor beta chains were sequenced from one sample in a study of tumor-infiltrating lymphocytes in primary liver carcinoma. A primer matching the constant region was used to make TCR beta cDNA from approximately 0.45 ug of total RNA. Three rounds of nested multiplex PCR with slightly modified ARM-PCR produced TCR beta libraries. Each of the first two PCR rounds ran approximately 10 cycles with TRBV1-TRBV30 forward and C-beta reverse primers. TCRdb reprocessed the multiplex PCR reads via MiXCR and lists one record per CDR3 protein. Seen here are about 66,000 distinct CDR3 sequences, about two thirds observed once, and the top ten hold less than 45%. For each extraction, RNA and DNA were obtained together from about 20-30 mg of unsorted bulk tissue. The sequencing sample was made of liver tumor tissue from sampling region 4. The sample's subset: tumor region T4, right-lateral pole. All receptors come from a middle-aged man with primary liver carcinoma and hepatitis B virus infection.

For this clonotype: The conserved phenylalanine or tryptophan is not found at the CDR3 terminus, so this likely reflects a read error. The chain is built from TRBV12-3 or TRBV12-4 and TRBJ2-1; D unresolved. This CDR3 contains 14 residues. Trimming shortened V by 6 bases and J by 0 bases, and 9 bases separated the two germline ends. The CDR3 spells CASRFQTSYNEQFS. CDR3 nucleotides: TGTGCCAGCAGGTTCCAAACCTCCTACAATGAGCAGTTCTCC.

Remarks on this clonotype: This may be a read error, as it is one base from a much larger clone. The V call is TRBV6-1, the J call TRBJ1-2; D not resolved. The germline V gene encodes CDR1 MNHNS and CDR2 SASEGT. The CDR3 sequence is 12 residues long. In DNA form, the CDR3 reads TGTGCCAGCAGTGCCCCCCTATATGGCAACACCTTC. Translation gives CASSAPLYGNTF.

This chain links TRBV7-9 with TRBJ1-1; no clear D. V was clipped by 9 bases and J by 7 bases, with 21 bases between them. The CDR3 extends over 14 amino acids. In germline, CDR1 is SEHNR, CDR2 FQNEAQ (reference sequence). CDR3 amino acids: CASSPSSDGIEAFF. The CDR3 DNA sequence: TGTGCCAGTAGCCCTAGCTCCGATGGCATTGAAGCTTTCTTT.

Comment on this clonotype: The junction differs from germline at one of its ends, possibly a read error. The V gene is TRBV11-2, the J gene TRBJ2-1, with no clear D. The CDR3 is 14 amino acids. CDR1 and CDR2 (germline): SGHAT, FQNNGV. The CDR3 loop is CASSSTAGGNEQLF. CDR3 DNA sequence: TGTGCCAGCAGCTCCACTGCAGGCGGTAATGAGCAGCTCTTC.

On this clonotype itself: One junction end disagrees with the germline gene, perhaps due to a read error. The genes are TRBV6-6 and TRBJ1-2; D might be TRBD1 (6 bases). In germline, CDR1 is MNHNY, CDR2 SVGAGI (reference sequence). The length of the CDR3 is 13 residues. The DNA of the CDR3 is TGCGCCAGCAAGGCAGGGGTGGACCATGGCTACACCTTC. Translation gives CASKAGVDHGYTF.

There are a few counts of this clonotype. V usage is TRBV18 and J usage is TRBJ2-2, with 8 bases that match TRBD2. CDR1 is KGHSH and CDR2 is LQKENI in the germline V gene. Germline trimming cut 3 bases from V and 6 bases from J; bases unmatched to any gene: 9. The CDR3 totals 16 residues. CDR3 bases: TGTGCCAGCTCACCGCGAGTGACGGGAGGGCCCGGGGAGCTGTTTTTT. Translating gives CASSPRVTGGPGELFF.

This clonotype was recorded a few times. An end of the junction differs from the germline gene, which may be a read error. The chain uses TRBV5-1 and TRBJ2-1; TRBD2 agrees at 10 bases. CDR1 SGHRS and CDR2 YFSETQ come from the germline V gene. The CDR3 runs to 16 residues. DNA for the CDR3: TGCGTCAGCAGCTTGACTTTAGCGGGAGGCGGCAATGAGCAGTTCTTC. This translates into CVSSLTLAGGGNEQFF.

The chain links TRBV11-2 to TRBJ2-4; D is perhaps TRBD1 (6 bases). The CDR3 consists of 14 residues. Trimming stripped 5 bases from V and 15 bases from J, with 23 bases between. CDR1 and CDR2 from the germline V gene are SGHAT and FQNNGV. The CDR3 region is CASSQGGMGDIWYF. In DNA form, the CDR3 reads TGTGCCAGCAGCCAAGGAGGTATGGGGGACATTTGGTACTTC.

The chain has TRBV6-9 and TRBJ2-3, with D tentatively TRBD2 (5 bases). Germline CDR1 reads MNHGY; CDR2 reads SVAAGI. CDR3 length: 16 amino acids. CDR3 sequence: CNISPIAGGVTDTQYF. In nucleotides, the CDR3 is TGTAACATCAGTCCCATCGCGGGTGGAGTCACAGATACGCAGTATTTT.

The chain combines TRBV7-9 with TRBJ2-3; 10 bases fit TRBD2. The CDR3 contains 17 residues. V lost 5 bases, J lost 2 bases, and 10 bases stayed unmatched. Germline V gene lookup returns CDR1 SEHNR and CDR2 FQNEAQ (reference sequence). This chain's CDR3 is CASSNWGLALNTDTQYF. CDR3 nucleotide sequence: TGTGCCAGCAGCAATTGGGGACTAGCGTTAAACACAGATACGCAGTATTTT.

There are many counts of this clonotype. The gene calls are TRBV5-6 and TRBJ2-5; either TRBD1 or TRBD2 may fit D (6 bases each). The CDR3 consists of 14 residues. The ends were cut back, 2 bases at V and 4 bases at J, with 12 bases in the middle. Germline CDR1 reads SGHDT; CDR2 reads YYEEEE. CDR3 nucleotide sequence: TGTGCCAGCAGCTTTTCGGGGGCGGGAGAGACCCAGTACTTC. Translation gives CASSFSGAGETQYF. Using reference TRBV5-6 and TRBJ2-5 for the parts outside the CDR3, the full variable domain is DAGVTQSPTHLIKTRGQQVTLRCSPKSGHDTVSWYQQALGQGPQFIFQYYEEEERQRGNFPDRFSGHQFPNYSSELNVNALLLGDSALYLCASSFSGAGETQYFGPGTRLLVL.

Many counts were recorded for this clonotype. This chain joins TRBV4-1 and TRBJ2-5; a weak D match, TRBD1 (7 bases). V shed 3 bases and J shed 1 base, with 12 bases lying between them. Germline loops: CDR1 MGHRA, CDR2 YSYEKL. The CDR3 is made up of 15 amino acids. CDR3 nucleotides: TGCGCCAGCAGCCACGCGGGACAGACCCAAGAGACCCAGTACTTC. It codes for CASSHAGQTQETQYF.

On this clonotype: The junction departs from germline at one end; a sequencing error may be responsible. The V and J genes are TRBV5-5 and TRBJ2-1; TRBD1 might be the D (6 bases). This CDR3 is 15 amino acids long. Germline CDR1 SGHKS, CDR2 YYEKEE (reference sequence). The DNA for the CDR3 is TGTGCCAGGAGCCCTGGACAGTGTTCCTACAATGAGCTGCTCTTC. The encoded protein is CARSPGQCSYNELLF.

About this clonotype itself: One junction end does not reproduce the germline sequence, and a read error may be involved. The rearrangement links TRBV29-1 to TRBJ1-2; TRBD1 might be the D (5 bases). Germline-derived CDR1 and CDR2 are SQVTM and ANQGSEA. The CDR3 has 13 residues. This CDR3 reads CSALSGTENGHTF. The CDR3 bases are TGCAGTGCGTTATCTGGGACCGAAAATGGCCACACCTTC.

About this clonotype: The CDR3 does not close with the conserved phenylalanine or tryptophan, likely indicating a read error. The limits of the CDR3 on the DNA are not certain, so only TCRdb's listed CDR3 is given. V gene TRBV11-2 combines with J gene TRBJ2-7; the table's TRBD1 call for D was not verified on the DNA. The germline gives CDR1 SGHAT, CDR2 FQNNGV. The CDR3 is made up of 15 amino acids, end residues included. The CDR3 sequence: CASSLRWTGENEQHL.

As to this clonotype: One junction end disagrees with the germline gene, perhaps due to a read error. The gene calls are TRBV4-1 and TRBJ2-6; TRBD2 matches 11 bases. The CDR3 totals 21 residues. Germline CDR1 reads MGHRA; CDR2 reads YSYEKL. The CDR3 spells CASSQVGLAGLKAVGADVLTF. CDR3 DNA sequence: TGCGCCAGCAGCCAAGTCGGACTAGCGGGCCTGAAGGCGGTCGGGGCCGACGTCCTAACTTTC.

A remark on this clonotype: Relative to the germline gene, one junction end is altered; a read error may explain this. J is TRBJ1-5 and V is TRBV4-2; D remains unclear. Looked up from germline, CDR1 is LGHNA and CDR2 is YNFKEQ. The CDR3 sequence is 15 residues long. The CDR3 nucleotides read TGTGTCAGCAGCCAAGATATAGAGGGCAATCAGCCCCAGCATTTT. It translates to CVSSQDIEGNQPQHF.

A remark on this clonotype: An end of the junction does not agree with germline; a read error may underlie this. V gene TRBV29-1 combines with J gene TRBJ2-2, with D tentatively TRBD2 (6 bases). The length of the CDR3 is 14 residues. The germline V gene has CDR1 SQVTM and CDR2 ANQGSEA. In DNA form, the CDR3 reads TGCAGCGTCCTCGGTCTGGGACCCATCGGGGGGCTGTTTTTT. Amino acids: CSVLGLGPIGGLFF.

Comment on this clonotype: An end of the junction does not agree with germline; a read error may underlie this. This chain joins TRBV4-3 and TRBJ1-6; 10 bases match TRBD1. Germline V CDR1 and CDR2: LGHNA, YSLEER. The CDR3 is made up of 16 amino acids. The CDR3 nucleotides read TGCGCCAGCAGTTCCTGGGACAGGGGAAGGAATTCACCCCTCCAATTT. Amino acid sequence: CASSSWDRGRNSPLQF.

This clonotype appeared a single time. Given a much more abundant clone one base away, this may be a read error. The chain combines TRBV5-1 with TRBJ2-2, with D perhaps given as TRBD1 or TRBD2 (5 bases each). Germline assignment: CDR1 SGHRS and CDR2 YFSETQ. The CDR3 sequence is 16 residues long. The CDR3 coding sequence is TGCACCAGCAGCTTACATCACAGGACGAACACCGGGGAGCTGGTTTTT. Protein product: CTSSLHHRTNTGELVF.

This clonotype was counted a single time. Just one base apart from a much larger clone, this may be a read error. This CDR3 reads CANSPWGGKLFF. CDR3 DNA: TGTGCCAACAGCCCCTGGGGGGGAAAACTCTTTTTT. The chain has TRBV11-2 and TRBJ1-4; a possible D gene is TRBD1 (5 bases). Germline CDR1 reads SGHAT; CDR2 reads FQNNGV. The CDR3 totals 12 residues.

Worth noting for this clonotype: This may come from a read error, since a much larger clone is one base off. The chain has TRBV11-1 and TRBJ2-3, with no clear D. The length of the CDR3 is 19 residues. Germline lookup yields CDR1 SGHAT and CDR2 FQDESV (reference sequence). The CDR3 here is CASSSWGSSVGARTVTQYF. The CDR3 DNA reads as TGTGCCAGCAGCTCTTGGGGAAGCTCTGTTGGAGCCCGCACAGTTACGCAGTACTTT.

This clonotype was counted a single time. J is TRBJ2-2 and V is TRBV24-1, with D possibly being TRBD1 (5 bases). The CDR3 is made up of 15 amino acids. Germline V gives CDR1 KGHDR, CDR2 SFDVKD. Trimming took 7 bases from V and 6 from J, leaving 17 bases between them. CDR3 in amino acids: CATSEGDYDAGELFF. The CDR3 DNA sequence: TGTGCCACCAGCGAAGGGGATTACGACGCCGGGGAGCTGTTTTTT.